The TCR beta chain under discussion was sequenced for a study of cytomegalovirus exposure and HLA in healthy donors. This CDR3 region has 15 residues. V shed 5 bases and J 7 bases; nucleotides not matched to a gene: 9. CDR1 MDHEN and CDR2 SYDVKM come from the germline V gene. Points on this clone: The antigen is unknown.

Broader study findings: In a later analysis, productive TCRs from donors in an Asian-associated ancestry cluster reportedly carried fewer N-insertions than the cohort mean. An analysis that was carried out later associated 16,951 TCR beta sequences with HLA alleles at 0.05 false discovery rate. According to an earlier analysis, most TCR beta V segments yielded productive rearrangements about 90% or about 30% of the time.

The PCR ran on 60 Vbeta and 13 Jbeta primers. Assay used: immunoSEQ multiplex PCR; TCRdb lists only in-frame clones, some missing. The sample has 140,000 to 150,000 clones, 65% to 85% seen once; the top ten hold 6.5% to 8.5%. The receptor's source is a woman in her 40s in good health and CMV-seropositive. Material for sequencing was PBMCs. The V gene is TRBV28, the J gene TRBJ2-1; 9 nucleotides agree with TRBD2. For the CDR3, the DNA is TGTGCCAGCAGTCCACCGGCGGGGGGGCCGAATGAGCAGTTCTTC. Its protein is CASSPPAGGPNEQFF.